This paragraph covers one T cell receptor beta chain sequence. J was trimmed by 2 bases and V by 2 bases; bases with no gene match: 5. The CDR3 covers 15 residues. Germline values: CDR1 LGHDT, CDR2 YNNKEL (reference sequence). This record comes from a study of T cell responses to AZD1222 COVID-19 vaccine. The table came from immunoSEQ multiplex PCR; TCRdb's copy has only in-frame clones and leaves some out. The table has about 59,000 clones, 75% to 90% seen once. The clonotype comes from an adult who received the AZD1222 COVID-19 vaccine. The starting material was peripheral blood, obtained 28 days after the second AZD1222 dose. This chain links TRBV3-1 (or the pseudogene TRBV3-2) with TRBJ2-7; 8 bases agree with TRBD1. CDR3 protein: CASSQQSGGPYEQYF. The CDR3 DNA sequence: TGTGCCAGCAGCCAACAGTCAGGGGGCCCCTACGAGCAGTACTTC.